Presented here are 25 T cell receptor beta chains from one specimen sequenced in a study of blood T cell repertoires in COVID-19. Sequencing was performed with immunoSEQ multiplex PCR; in TCRdb, only in-frame clones are kept and a portion is missing. The repertoire holds roughly 160,000 clones, with roughly 90% as singletons. The sequenced material came from PBMCs or T cells enriched from blood (not recorded which). Receptor source: a woman between 45 and 65 years old who had recovered from COVID-19.

Written as DNA, the CDR3 is TGCGCCAGCAGTTCTAGCGGGAGGGAATCGGAAACTAGCACAGATACGCAGTATTTT. Protein sequence: CASSSSGRESETSTDTQYF. The V gene is TRBV10-1, the J gene TRBJ2-3; 12 bases map to TRBD2. CDR1 and CDR2 (germline): WNHNN, SYGVQD (reference sequence). The CDR3 sequence is 19 residues long. Trimming at V came to 5 bases and at J to 0 bases, leaving 12 bases not matched to a gene.

The V call is TRBV30, the J call TRBJ1-4; the D is unclear. This CDR3 comprises 15 residues. Germline V gives CDR1 GTSNPN, CDR2 SVGIG (reference sequence). The V gene lost 4 bases and the J gene lost 8 bases, with 20 bases spanning the gap. The CDR3 loop is CAWTPLGSFGEKLFF. The CDR3 nucleotides read TGTGCCTGGACCCCCCTCGGGTCTTTCGGGGAAAAACTGTTTTTT.

V usage is TRBV5-8 and J usage is TRBJ2-1; 8 positions match TRBD1. The germline V gene encodes CDR1 SGHTS and CDR2 YDEGEE. Germline trimming cut 0 bases from V and 3 bases from J; bases unmatched to any gene: 2. The CDR3 is 15 residues long. As DNA, the CDR3 is TGTGCCAGCAGCTTGGGACAGGGGATCTACAATGAGCAGTTCTTC. Translating it yields CASSLGQGIYNEQFF. The entire variable domain, with the rest obtained from reference TRBV5-8 and TRBJ2-1, is as follows: EAGVTQSPTHLIKTRGQQATLRCSPISGHTSVYWYQQALGLGLQFLLWYDEGEERNRGNFPPRFSGRQFPNYSSELNVNALELEDSALYLCASSLGQGIYNEQFFGPGTRLTVL.

V and J are TRBV4-2 and TRBJ1-1; D unclear. Germline V lookup: CDR1 LGHNA, CDR2 YNFKEQ. V shed 2 bases and J shed 1 base, with 5 bases lying between them. The CDR3 is 13 amino acids. CDR3 in amino acids: CASSQFKNTEAFF. Written as DNA, the CDR3 is TGTGCCAGCAGCCAATTTAAGAACACTGAAGCTTTCTTT.

This clone was seen a single time. The chain employs TRBV3-1 (or the pseudogene TRBV3-2) and TRBJ1-3, with D perhaps TRBD1 (6 bases). V lost 0 bases and J lost 1, with 13 bases in between. Per the germline V gene, CDR1 is LGHDT and CDR2 is YNNKEL (reference sequence). The CDR3 has 17 residues. This chain's CDR3 is CASSQDPTGQSGNTIYF. CDR3 nucleotide sequence: TGTGCCAGCAGCCAAGATCCAACAGGGCAGTCTGGAAACACCATATATTTT.

The J gene is TRBJ2-1, the V gene TRBV11-2; D may be TRBD2 (6 bases). V was pared by 2 bases and J by 3 bases, with 17 bases between. CDR3 length equals 17 residues. Germline V CDR1 and CDR2: SGHAT, FQNNGV. The CDR3 sequence is CASSLRQSSGGYNEQFF. DNA for the CDR3: TGTGCCAGCAGCTTAAGGCAGAGTAGCGGAGGCTACAATGAGCAGTTCTTC.

The genes are TRBV6-5 and TRBJ1-1, with TRBD1 identical over 7 bases. Trimming removed 6 bases from V and 6 bases from J; junction bases left unmatched: 7. The CDR3 has 13 amino acids. The germline V gene has CDR1 MNHEY and CDR2 SVGAGI. CDR3 nucleotides: TGTGCCAGCAGATCAGGGGGAACGGCTGAAGCTTTCTTT. This sequence encodes CASRSGGTAEAFF.

V gene TRBV7-9 combines with J gene TRBJ2-3; 7 nucleotides match TRBD2. CDR1 SEHNR and CDR2 FQNEAQ come from the germline V gene (reference sequence). V gave up 5 bases and J gave up 0 bases; unmatched junction bases: 11. This CDR3 has 17 residues. This CDR3 reads CASSRSLSGQSTDTQYF. The CDR3 bases are TGTGCCAGCAGCAGATCTCTTAGCGGGCAGAGCACAGATACGCAGTATTTT.

The chain recombines TRBV3-1 (or the pseudogene TRBV3-2) with TRBJ2-1, with D possibly matching TRBD1 (6 bases). The CDR3 loop spans 13 amino acids. V gave up 4 bases and J gave up 10 bases, with 14 bases separating them. Germline V lookup: CDR1 LGHDT, CDR2 YNNKEL (reference sequence). The CDR3 DNA sequence: TGTGCCAGCAGCCGGGCCACAGGGTTCGAGCAGTTCTTC. Translation: CASSRATGFEQFF.

This sequence joins TRBV11-2 and TRBJ2-1; D is perhaps TRBD1 (7 bases). CDR3 length equals 17 residues. V was shortened by 2 bases and J by 0 bases, with 14 bases between the two germline ends. Germline V gene data show CDR1 as SGHAT and CDR2 as FQNNGV. The DNA for the CDR3 is TGTGCCAGCAGCTTAACCCCCAGGGGGGCCTCCTACAATGAGCAGTTCTTC. This gives the protein CASSLTPRGASYNEQFF.

This sequence joins TRBV3-1 (or the pseudogene TRBV3-2) and TRBJ1-2, with D perhaps TRBD1 (5 bases). Germline V gene lookup returns CDR1 LGHDT and CDR2 YNNKEL (reference sequence). The V end was cut by 4 bases, the J end by 8 bases, with 20 bases between. The CDR3 loop spans 15 amino acids. DNA for the CDR3: TGTGCCAGCAGCCCCCAAGCGCAGGGCGCTAACGGCTACACCTTC. Amino acid sequence: CASSPQAQGANGYTF.

This clone was seen a few times. The chain has TRBV5-1 and TRBJ1-2; D gene unclear. Trimming took off 1 base at V and 8 bases at J, with 12 bases between the two ends. This CDR3 region has 13 residues. CDR1 SGHRS and CDR2 YFSETQ come from the germline V gene. CDR3 DNA: TGCGCCAGCAGCTTGATGGAGGCGGACGGCTACACCTTC. Encoded protein: CASSLMEADGYTF.

V and J are TRBV5-1 and TRBJ2-1, with D possibly matching TRBD2 (5 bases). Germline V gene lookup returns CDR1 SGHRS and CDR2 YFSETQ. This CDR3 has 14 amino acids. The ends were cut back, 1 base at V and 5 bases at J, with 10 bases in the middle. Written as DNA, the CDR3 is TGCGCCAGCAGCTTGCTCACTAGAGACAATGAGCAGTTCTTC. Protein sequence: CASSLLTRDNEQFF.

This clone was found once. The genes are TRBV9 and TRBJ2-2; TRBD2 aligns across 8 bases. Germline V gene sequence: CDR1 SGDLS, CDR2 YYNGEE. The CDR3 length is 16 residues. The J segment lost 4 bases and the V segment lost 2 bases, leaving 7 bases of the junction unmatched. CDR3 sequence: CASSVLGLAGTGELFF. The CDR3, as DNA: TGTGCCAGCAGCGTCTTAGGACTAGCAGGCACCGGGGAGCTGTTTTTT.

The genes are TRBV19 and TRBJ2-2; D may be TRBD2 (5 bases). This CDR3 is 14 amino acids long. V shed 5 bases and J shed 5 bases, with 12 bases lying between them. Germline V gene sequence: CDR1 LNHDA, CDR2 SQIVND (reference sequence). The CDR3 sequence is CASSARTGTGELFF. CDR3 in DNA: TGTGCCAGTAGTGCCCGGACGGGGACCGGGGAGCTGTTTTTT.

The chain is built from TRBV11-2 and TRBJ2-3; the match to TRBD2 covers 9 bases. The germline V gene encodes CDR1 SGHAT and CDR2 FQNNGV. This CDR3 contains 17 residues. The ends lost 0 bases at V and 0 bases at J; junction bases unmatched: 4. The CDR3 nucleotides read TGTGCCAGCAGCTTAGAGGTCCTAGCGGGAAGCACAGATACGCAGTATTTT. As protein: CASSLEVLAGSTDTQYF.

The chain links TRBV10-2 to TRBJ1-4; 8 bases are a match to TRBD1. Germline assignment: CDR1 WSHSY and CDR2 SAAADI. The CDR3 is 14 residues long. The V and J ends lost 6 bases and 7 bases, in that order; junction bases with no gene match: 7. The CDR3 coding sequence is TGCGCCAGCAGCGTGGACAGGGCCGCTGAAAAACTGTTTTTT. Translating it yields CASSVDRAAEKLFF.

The chain recombines TRBV18 with TRBJ1-1; 8 bases are shared with TRBD1. Germline V gives CDR1 KGHSH, CDR2 LQKENI. Losses at the gene ends were 6 bases for V and 3 bases for J; bases not matched to a gene: 6. The CDR3 is made up of 14 amino acids. This CDR3 reads CASSSQGADTEAFF. CDR3 DNA sequence: TGTGCCAGCTCCTCCCAGGGGGCGGACACTGAAGCTTTCTTT.

The chain recombines TRBV4-2 with TRBJ2-5; 11 bases agree with TRBD2. The J segment lost 0 bases and the V segment lost 4 bases, leaving 4 bases of the junction unmatched. CDR3 length equals 16 residues. Germline CDR1 reads LGHNA; CDR2 reads YNFKEQ. The CDR3 spells CASSRGTSGYQETQYF. DNA for the CDR3: TGTGCCAGCAGCCGGGGGACTAGCGGCTACCAAGAGACCCAGTACTTC.

The chain recombines TRBV7-3 with TRBJ2-5; D remains unclear. Per the germline V gene, CDR1 is SGHTA and CDR2 is FQGTGA. V dropped 4 bases and J dropped 2 bases, with 8 bases sitting between them. This CDR3 spans 13 amino acids. As DNA, the CDR3 is TGTGCCAGCAGCTCCCATAGTCAAGAGACCCAGTACTTC. Its translation: CASSSHSQETQYF.

The chain is built from TRBV28 and TRBJ2-3; D call uncertain. Germline V gives CDR1 MDHEN, CDR2 SYDVKM. The V and J ends lost 3 bases and 0 bases respectively, with 7 bases between them. The CDR3 totals 14 residues. The CDR3 nucleotides are TGTGCCAGCAGTTTTCAGGCTAGCACAGATACGCAGTATTTT. Encoded protein: CASSFQASTDTQYF.

The table lists this clone with a few counts. The chain joins TRBV5-6 to TRBJ2-3, with D possibly being TRBD2 (6 bases). V was clipped by 4 bases and J by 2 bases, with 17 bases between them. This CDR3 contains 16 residues. The V gene's germline CDR1 is SGHDT and CDR2 YYEEEE. The CDR3 DNA is TGTGCCAGCAGCCCTAGACTAGGGCTAACCACAGATACGCAGTATTTT. Its translation is CASSPRLGLTTDTQYF.

CDR3 sequence (DNA): TGCGCCAGCTCGACTATTAGCACAGATACGCAGTATTTT. It encodes CASSTISTDTQYF. The chain joins TRBV5-1 to TRBJ2-3, with a weak D call TRBD2 (5 bases). CDR1 and CDR2 from the germline V gene are SGHRS and YFSETQ. This CDR3 has 13 residues. V lost 7 bases and J lost 0, with 9 bases in between. The variable domain in full, with the rest retrieved from reference TRBV5-1 and TRBJ2-3, is KAGVTQTPRYLIKTRGQQVTLSCSPISGHRSVSWYQQTPGQGLQFLFEYFSETQRNKGNFPGRFSGRQFSNSRSEMNVSTLELGDSALYLCASSTISTDTQYFGPGTRLTVL.

The chain couples TRBV14 to TRBJ2-3, with D possibly TRBD2 on 5 matching bases. Trimming removed 6 bases from V and 6 bases from J, with 13 bases in between. Germline V gene lookup returns CDR1 SGHDN and CDR2 FVKESK. The CDR3 loop spans 13 amino acids. CDR3 nucleotide sequence: TGTGCCAGCAGACTACACGGGGTCGATACGCAGTATTTT. It translates to CASRLHGVDTQYF. The full variable domain, its missing parts supplied by reference TRBV14 and TRBJ2-3, is EAGVTQFPSHSVIEKGQTVTLRCDPISGHDNLYWYRRVMGKEIKFLLHFVKESKQDESGMPNNRFLAERTGGTYSTLKVQPAELEDSGVYFCASRLHGVDTQYFGPGTRLTVL.

The rearrangement uses TRBV28 and TRBJ1-2, with D possibly matching TRBD1 (6 bases). CDR1 and CDR2 from the germline V gene are MDHEN and SYDVKM. The CDR3 loop spans 19 amino acids. Trimming left V 5 bases short and J 6 bases short, with 31 bases between. In nucleotides, the CDR3 is TGTGCCAGCAGTCCAATACCCCGGACAGTGGCGATGCCGGTTAATGGCTACACCTTC. Translating gives CASSPIPRTVAMPVNGYTF.